These 6 T cell receptor beta chains were all obtained from the same sample, sequenced in a study of identical twins. One entry per CDR3 protein, called by TCRdb with MiXCR from the 5' RACE reads. The sample lists roughly 1.6 million distinct CDR3 sequences, about 32% occurring once. The material sequenced was cord blood. The source of these receptors is a newborn girl in good health.

V and J are TRBV28 and TRBJ2-7; 11 bases align to TRBD2. J gave up 2 bases and V 3 bases, and 3 bases lay outside the gene matches. This CDR3 region has 15 residues. Germline lookup yields CDR1 MDHEN and CDR2 SYDVKM. CDR3 nucleotides: TGTGCCAGCAGTTTCGCTAGCGGGAGGCCCTACGAGCAGTACTTC. Translation gives CASSFASGRPYEQYF. Looking up the rest from reference TRBV28 and TRBJ2-7 gives the full variable domain: DVKVTQSSRYLVKRTGEKVFLECVQDMDHENMFWYRQDPGLGLRLIYFSYDVKMKEKGDIPEGYSVSREKKERFSLILESASTNQTSMYLCASSFASGRPYEQYFGPGTRLTVT.

The CDR3 DNA sequence: TGTGCCAGCAGCCTCCTGGACAGGCAGGGAGCTTTCTTT. Translation: CASSLLDRQGAFF. This chain connects TRBV25-1 to TRBJ1-1; TRBD1 matches 7 bases. This CDR3 is built from 13 residues. With 6 bases clipped from V and 10 bases from J, the junction kept 11 bases outside the gene matches. Germline loops: CDR1 MGHDK, CDR2 SYGVNS. Together with reference TRBV25-1 and TRBJ1-1, the CDR3 gives the full variable domain: EADIYQTPRYLVIGTGKKITLECSQTMGHDKMYWYQQDPGMELHLIHYSYGVNSTEKGDLSSESTVSRIRTEHFPLTLESARPSHTSQYLCASSLLDRQGAFFGQGTRLTVV.

Ten or more counts support this clonotype. J is TRBJ2-3 and V is TRBV6-6; D could derive from TRBD1 or TRBD2 (5 bases each). Trimming removed 6 bases from V and 5 bases from J, with 24 bases in between. The CDR3 loop spans 17 amino acids. Germline CDR1 MNHNY, CDR2 SVGAGI (reference sequence). The CDR3 DNA follows: TGTGCCAGCAGCTCCTGGGGCGTTGGCCCCGGAGGAGATACGCAGTATTTT. As protein: CASSSWGVGPGGDTQYF.

The V gene is TRBV15, the J gene TRBJ2-1; maybe TRBD1 (5 bases). Germline-derived CDR1 and CDR2 are LNHNV and YYDKDF (reference sequence). There are 16 residues in the CDR3. Trimming cost V 0 bases and J 6 bases, with 15 bases left between them. In nucleotides, the CDR3 is TGTGCCACCAGCAGAGATCAGGGAACCCCCTGCAATGAGCAGTTCTTC. Amino acid sequence: CATSRDQGTPCNEQFF.

There are a few counts of this clonotype. The chain is built from TRBV4-1 and TRBJ2-3, with a possible D match to TRBD2 (5 bases). Per germline, CDR1 MGHRA and CDR2 YSYEKL. Between the trimmed V and J ends, which lost 4 bases and 4 bases, there was a span of 12 bases. The CDR3 runs to 14 residues. DNA of the CDR3: TGCGCCAGCAGCCCGGAGGTTGTCGCAGATACGCAGTATTTT. Encoded protein: CASSPEVVADTQYF.

The DNA for the CDR3 is TGTGCCAGCAAGCTAGTGGGCACAGATACGCAGTATTTT. Encoded protein: CASKLVGTDTQYF. The gene calls are TRBV7-9 and TRBJ2-3, with unresolved D. Germline V gives CDR1 SEHNR, CDR2 FQNEAQ (reference sequence). Trimming left V 7 bases short and J 1 base short, with 9 bases between. CDR3 length: 13 residues.